This TCR beta chain appears in the sequencing data of a study of blood T cells in healthy people across ages. The CDR3 consists of 13 residues. Germline V gene data show CDR1 as SQVTM and CDR2 as ANQGSEA. Trimming pared 3 bases from V and 2 bases from J, leaving 7 bases between. Together with a sample-barcoded 5' primer, a J-beta primer mix was included in a second PCR lasting about 6 to 12 cycles. TCRdb reprocessed the 5' RACE reads with MiXCR, giving one entry per CDR3 protein. This table holds around 400,000 distinct CDR3 sequences, 50% to 60% found once. The sample comprised blood. This rearrangement joins TRBV29-1 to TRBJ2-2; D is unclear. This receptor was taken from a man aged 60 to 75 in good health. The CDR3 coding sequence is TGCAGCGTTGAGTGGGAAAACACCGGGGAGCTGTTTTTT. Protein: CSVEWENTGELFF.